Shown below are 9 T cell receptor beta chains from a single sample sequenced in a study of vaccination and CD4 T cells after COVID-19. With the Oncomine TCR Beta short-read assay, DNA from cultured CD4+ T cells was sequenced. One entry per CDR3 protein results from TCRdb running MiXCR on the PCR reads. The sample records 10,000 to 12,000 distinct CDR3 sequences, roughly 60% being singletons. No cognate antigen is known for these TCRs. Treatment of the sample: roughly nine-day PBMC culture with coronavirus spike peptide pools or control peptides (ViraFEST assay). The sample consisted of CD4+ T cells from blood, cultured in vitro. Every receptor here comes from a human donor who had recovered from COVID-19.

V is TRBV6-1 and J is TRBJ1-1, with D possibly TRBD1 on 6 matching bases. Trimming took 5 bases from V and 0 from J, leaving 19 bases between them. From germline, CDR1 is MNHNS and CDR2 SASEGT. The CDR3 extends over 17 amino acids. In DNA, the CDR3 is TGTGCCAGCAGTAGACCAAAAATTGGACAGTTGAACACTGAAGCTTTCTTT. Translated, it gives CASSRPKIGQLNTEAFF.

V gene TRBV28 combines with J gene TRBJ1-2, with TRBD1 as a possible D gene (6 bases). Germline CDR1 reads MDHEN; CDR2 reads SYDVKM. Between the trimmed V and J ends, which lost 2 bases and 3 bases, there was a span of 22 bases. The length of the CDR3 is 18 residues. The CDR3 loop is CASSLGLDLYRADYGYTF. CDR3 in DNA: TGTGCCAGCAGTTTAGGCCTGGACTTATACAGGGCTGACTATGGCTACACCTTC.

The genes are TRBV7-2 and TRBJ1-1; D is undetermined. Per germline, CDR1 SGHTA and CDR2 FQGNSA. V was pared by 3 bases and J by 1 base, with 6 bases between. The CDR3 extends over 13 amino acids. DNA for the CDR3: TGTGCCAGCAGCTTTACAGAGAACACTGAAGCTTTCTTT. Translating it yields CASSFTENTEAFF.

The gene calls are TRBV29-1 and TRBJ2-3; D is ambiguous. Germline-derived CDR1 and CDR2 are SQVTM and ANQGSEA. V was clipped by 4 bases and J by 0 bases, with 8 bases between them. CDR3 length: 13 amino acids. CDR3 nucleotides: TGCAGCGTTGCAGGATCTAGCACAGATACGCAGTATTTT. This gives the protein CSVAGSSTDTQYF.

With regard to this clonotype: An end of the junction differs from the germline gene, which may be a read error. The chain is built from TRBV5-3 and TRBJ2-3, with TRBD1 identical over 10 bases. TRBV5-3 is assigned to the ORF class and has an uncertain function. The CDR3 is made up of 17 amino acids. DNA for the CDR3: TGTGCCAGCAGCTTGATCGTCTGGGACAGGGGTTCAGATACGCAGTATTTT. It encodes CASSLIVWDRGSDTQYF.

The chain employs TRBV20-1 and TRBJ1-2; 7 nucleotides line up with TRBD1. The ends lost 1 base at V and 0 bases at J; junction bases unmatched: 5. CDR3 length equals 15 residues. The V gene's germline CDR1 is DFQATT and CDR2 SNEGSKA (reference sequence). The CDR3 DNA sequence: TGCAGTGCTAGAGTCCGGACAGGTGCTAACTATGGCTACACCTTC. Translating it yields CSARVRTGANYGYTF.

The chain uses TRBV18 and TRBJ1-2; the match to TRBD1 covers 11 bases. Germline values: CDR1 KGHSH, CDR2 LQKENI. The length of the CDR3 is 15 residues. V lost 2 bases, J lost 7 bases, and 6 bases stayed unmatched. The CDR3 loop is CASSPGTGGLAGYTF. The DNA of the CDR3 is TGTGCCAGCTCACCAGGGACAGGGGGTTTGGCTGGCTACACCTTC.

CDR3 loop: CASSGGGTEAFF. The CDR3 nucleotides read TGTGCCAGCAGCGGCGGGGGCACTGAAGCTTTCTTT. The V gene is TRBV5-6, the J gene TRBJ1-1; D may be TRBD1 (5 bases). Per the germline V gene, CDR1 is SGHDT and CDR2 is YYEEEE. CDR3 size: 12 residues. Trimming took 4 bases from V and 4 from J, leaving 8 bases between them.

This rearrangement joins TRBV6-2 or TRBV6-3 to TRBJ2-3, with TRBD2 identical over 9 bases. Germline V lookup: CDR1 MNHEY, CDR2 SVGEGT. This CDR3 spans 17 amino acids. V was pared by 10 bases and J by 4 bases, with 18 bases of the junction left unmatched. CDR3 protein: CATPYLGTSKGPDTQYF. The CDR3 nucleotides are TGTGCCACTCCCTACCTCGGGACTAGCAAGGGTCCAGATACGCAGTATTTT.